The 29 T cell receptor beta chains listed next were all sequenced from one sample in a study of tumor and adjacent non-tumor tissue in lung cancer. TCRbeta libraries were built with three rounds of nested PCR, modified from ARM-PCR. One entry per CDR3 protein, called by TCRdb with MiXCR from the multiplex PCR reads. Of 84,000 or so distinct CDR3 sequences detected, 61% appear once; the ten largest clones hold 15%. RNA was extracted from bulk tissue without any cell sorting. The sequencing input was lung tumor tissue. These receptors originate from a man between 65 and 79 years old with non-small cell lung cancer.

This clonotype has a count of ten or more. The rearrangement uses TRBV6-1 and TRBJ2-1, with D uncertain. V was cut by 7 bases and J by 2 bases, with 9 bases left in between. In germline, CDR1 is MNHNS, CDR2 SASEGT. The CDR3 totals 13 residues. For the CDR3, the DNA is TGTGCCAGCAACGGGTTCACCTACAATGAGCAGTTCTTC. Protein sequence: CASNGFTYNEQFF.

This clonotype was picked up one time. An end of the junction differs from the germline gene, which may be a read error. The chain employs TRBV4-2 and TRBJ2-1; 8 nucleotides agree with TRBD2. The V gene's germline CDR1 is LGHNA and CDR2 YNFKEQ. The CDR3 length is 15 residues. The CDR3 DNA sequence: TGTGGCAGCAGCCAAGCGGCCAGCGGGAGTGGCGAGCAGTTCTTT. Encoded protein: CGSSQAASGSGEQFF.

CDR3: CASSLDRGKNEQFF. CDR3 DNA: TGCGCCAGCAGCCTAGACAGGGGAAAGAATGAGCAGTTCTTC. The chain carries TRBV5-1 and TRBJ2-1; 8 nucleotides align to TRBD1. From germline, CDR1 is SGHRS and CDR2 YFSETQ. CDR3 length: 14 residues. The junction had 7 bases not matched to a gene; V was cut back by 4 bases and J by 7 bases.

This clonotype was counted ten times or more. This chain joins TRBV5-1 and TRBJ2-1; D possibly corresponds to TRBD2 (10 bases). The length of the CDR3 is 20 residues. V lost 4 bases and J lost 0, with 26 bases in between. The germline CDR1 and CDR2 sequences are SGHRS and YFSETQ. This CDR3 reads CASSQGQGSSGSVSYNEQFF. Written as DNA, the CDR3 is TGCGCCAGCAGCCAGGGACAGGGCTCTAGCGGGAGTGTCTCCTACAATGAGCAGTTCTTC.

As concerns this clonotype: A read error may produce the germline difference seen at one junction end. The CDR3 here is CSVRSGRAGTVELSF. CDR3 nucleotides: TGCAGCGTCCGTAGCGGGAGGGCCGGGACCGTGGAGCTGTCTTTT. The chain links TRBV29-1 to TRBJ2-2; 11 bases are shared with TRBD2. CDR3 length: 15 residues. The V gene's germline CDR1 is SQVTM and CDR2 ANQGSEA.

This clonotype was seen a handful of times. The rearrangement links TRBV28 to TRBJ2-5, with D maybe TRBD2 (6 bases). Trimming left V 5 bases short and J 2 bases short, with 12 bases between. The CDR3 loop spans 14 amino acids. The V gene's germline CDR1 is MDHEN and CDR2 SYDVKM. The CDR3 here is CASSPGDGQETQYF. Written as DNA, the CDR3 is TGTGCCAGCAGTCCGGGGGACGGTCAAGAGACCCAGTACTTC. The full variable domain, with the rest looked up from reference TRBV28 and TRBJ2-5, is DVKVTQSSRYLVKRTGEKVFLECVQDMDHENMFWYRQDPGLGLRLIYFSYDVKMKEKGDIPEGYSVSREKKERFSLILESASTNQTSMYLCASSPGDGQETQYFGPGTRLLVL.

Details on this clonotype: It may be a read error: a sequence one base away is much more abundant. This chain connects TRBV6-6 to TRBJ2-4, with D possibly matching TRBD1 (5 bases). The CDR3 is made up of 14 amino acids. Germline CDR1 and CDR2: MNHNY and SVGAGI (reference sequence). Here the CDR3 DNA reads TGTGCCAGCAGTTACGGTGCAGGGTTAGACATTAAGTACTTC. Its protein product is CASSYGAGLDIKYF.

Comments on this clonotype: One end of the junction fails to match germline, which may point to a read error. The chain employs TRBV6-4 and TRBJ2-2; D uncertain. The length of the CDR3 is 15 residues. CDR1 is MRHNA and CDR2 is SNTAGT in the germline V gene. The CDR3 is CASSSRVENIGELFF. CDR3 nucleotide sequence: TGTGCCAGCAGTAGCCGGGTAGAGAACATCGGGGAGCTGTTTTTT.

CDR3 DNA: TGCGCCAGCAGCTCGGACAGGGGGACTGAAGCTTTCTTT. Its translation: CASSSDRGTEAFF. The gene calls are TRBV5-1 and TRBJ1-1; TRBD1 matches at 10 bases. Trimming took 3 bases from V and 5 from J; bases not matched to a gene: 1. CDR1 and CDR2 from the germline V gene are SGHRS and YFSETQ. The CDR3 covers 13 residues.

As to this clonotype: It is unclear where the CDR3 begins or ends on the DNA, so no DNA is shown, and the CDR3 is as TCRdb lists it. The chain is built from TRBV5-5 and TRBJ1-3. The CDR3 is made up of 16 amino acids, end residues included. Germline V gene data show CDR1 as SGHKS and CDR2 as YYEKEE (reference sequence). The CDR3 sequence is CARSFGPGLMADTIYF.

About this clonotype itself: The junction differs from germline at one of its ends, possibly a read error. The CDR3: CTSSLGTAGPKAEQYF. Here the CDR3 DNA reads TGCACCAGCAGCTTGGGTACTGCGGGTCCGAAGGCCGAGCAGTACTTC. The chain carries TRBV5-1 and TRBJ2-7, with D possibly TRBD2 on 5 matching bases. CDR1 is SGHRS and CDR2 is YFSETQ in the germline V gene. The CDR3 consists of 16 residues.

This clonotype has a count of ten or more. CDR3 protein: CASRSTDRPNYGYTF. CDR3 DNA sequence: TGTGCCAGCAGATCAACGGACAGGCCTAACTATGGCTACACCTTC. The chain couples TRBV6-2 or TRBV6-3 to TRBJ1-2; 7 positions match TRBD1. The CDR3 is 15 amino acids. The V and J ends lost 6 bases and 0 bases, in that order; junction bases with no gene match: 7. CDR1 is MNHEY, CDR2 SVGEGT, per germline.

Details on this clonotype: The missing conserved phenylalanine or tryptophan at the end of this CDR3 makes a read error likely. This chain uses TRBV11-2 with TRBJ2-2; possibly TRBD1 for D (6 bases). The germline V gene encodes CDR1 SGHAT and CDR2 FQNNGV. The CDR3 covers 14 residues. CDR3 sequence: CAGSLQAWTEELFV. For the CDR3, the DNA is TGTGCCGGCAGCTTACAAGCCTGGACAGAGGAGCTGTTTGTT.

Concerning this clonotype: The conserved phenylalanine or tryptophan is not found at the CDR3 terminus, so this likely reflects a read error. The CDR3 bases are TGCGCCAGCAACCGGGATAGGGGGCTAGAGCAGTTCTCC. Its protein is CASNRDRGLEQFS. This chain links TRBV4-1 with TRBJ2-1; 7 bases are a match to TRBD1. The CDR3 is 13 residues long. Per germline, CDR1 MGHRA and CDR2 YSYEKL. V was clipped by 7 bases and J by 10 bases; unmatched bases: 10.

Regarding this clonotype: This clone may be a read error of a much larger clone one base away. The chain couples TRBV29-1 to TRBJ2-5; D is possibly TRBD1 (5 bases). The CDR3 extends over 13 amino acids. Trimming removed 4 bases at V and 5 bases at J, with 14 bases between. Looked up from germline, CDR1 is SQVTM and CDR2 is ANQGSEA. CDR3 loop: CSVARAIHETQYF. In nucleotides, the CDR3 is TGCAGCGTTGCCAGGGCCATTCATGAGACCCAGTACTTC.

The chain carries TRBV7-9 and TRBJ2-1, with D tentatively TRBD2 (5 bases). CDR3 length: 11 residues. V dropped 8 bases and J dropped 9 bases, with 11 bases sitting between them. Germline V gene lookup returns CDR1 SEHNR and CDR2 FQNEAQ (reference sequence). This CDR3 reads CASGRLREQFF. DNA of the CDR3: TGTGCCAGCGGGAGATTGCGTGAGCAGTTCTTC. The full variable domain, in which reference TRBV7-9 and TRBJ2-1 provide the parts outside the CDR3, is DTGVSQNPRHKITKRGQNVTFRCDPISEHNRLYWYRQTLGQGPEFLTYFQNEAQLEKSRLLSDRFSAERPKGSFSTLEIQRTEQGDSAMYLCASGRLREQFFGPGTRLTVL.

This clonotype was seen a handful of times. V and J are TRBV20-1 and TRBJ2-1; D ambiguous. V was pared by 8 bases and J by 0 bases, with 17 bases between. Germline CDR1 DFQATT, CDR2 SNEGSKA (reference sequence). The CDR3 extends over 15 amino acids. CDR3 sequence reads: CSTFNGLGSYNEQFF. The CDR3, as DNA: TGCAGTACTTTTAATGGGCTGGGCTCCTACAATGAGCAGTTCTTC.

This clonotype was observed once. The chain is built from TRBV2 and TRBJ2-7, with D possibly TRBD1 on 6 matching bases. The V and J ends lost 6 bases and 0 bases respectively, with 9 bases between them. This CDR3 is 13 amino acids long. CDR1 is SNHLY, CDR2 FYNNEI, per germline. Written as DNA, the CDR3 is TGTGCCAGCAGGCAGGACAGCTCCTACGAGCAGTACTTC. Translating it yields CASRQDSSYEQYF.

There are a few counts of this clonotype. A read error may explain this, as a much larger clone is one base away. The chain combines TRBV6-2 or TRBV6-3 with TRBJ1-5; D call uncertain. The germline V gene has CDR1 MNHEY and CDR2 SVGEGT. Trimming left V 8 bases short and J 6 bases short, with 17 bases between. CDR3 length equals 14 residues. DNA for the CDR3: TGTGCCAGCGGTTTAACGACCGGGAGTCAGCCCCAGCATTTT. It is translated as CASGLTTGSQPQHF.

This clonotype was seen more than once but under ten times. This rearrangement joins TRBV28 to TRBJ2-3; 10 nucleotides align to TRBD2. J lost 8 bases, V lost 5 bases, and 7 bases had no gene match. The length of the CDR3 is 14 residues. CDR1 MDHEN and CDR2 SYDVKM come from the germline V gene. The DNA of the CDR3 is TGTGCCAGCAGTCCTCGACTAGCGGGTCGTACGCAGTATTTT. Translating it yields CASSPRLAGRTQYF. The whole variable domain, remainder taken from reference TRBV28 and TRBJ2-3, is DVKVTQSSRYLVKRTGEKVFLECVQDMDHENMFWYRQDPGLGLRLIYFSYDVKMKEKGDIPEGYSVSREKKERFSLILESASTNQTSMYLCASSPRLAGRTQYFGPGTRLTVL.

Concerning this clonotype: A read error may be the cause here, since a much bigger clone is one base away. The rearrangement uses TRBV30 and TRBJ1-1; D is ambiguous. Germline values: CDR1 GTSNPN, CDR2 SVGIG (reference sequence). The CDR3 has 13 amino acids. The CDR3 region is CGWSPMELQKAFF. CDR3 nucleotides: TGTGGCTGGAGTCCCATGGAGTTGCAGAAAGCTTTCTTT.

To note about this clonotype: With a much larger clone just one base away, this may be a read error. The chain carries TRBV4-1 and TRBJ1-3; D is uncertain. CDR3 size: 14 residues. CDR1 is MGHRA and CDR2 is YSYEKL in the germline V gene. This CDR3 reads CASTPVGSGSTIYF. CDR3 coding DNA: TGCGCCAGTACACCCGTGGGCTCTGGAAGCACCATATATTTT.

As to this clonotype: Just one base apart from a much larger clone, this may be a read error. The genes are TRBV6-6 and TRBJ1-3; tentative D call: TRBD1 (5 bases). With 7 bases removed from V and 8 bases from J, the gap between germline ends came to 9 bases. The CDR3 is 11 amino acids. CDR1 and CDR2 (germline): MNHNY, SVGAGI (reference sequence). Here the CDR3 reads CASKMGDTIYF. The CDR3 nucleotides are TGTGCCAGCAAAATGGGGGACACCATATATTTT.

The chain employs TRBV7-8 and TRBJ2-7; 10 bases fit TRBD1. Looked up from germline, CDR1 is SGHVS and CDR2 is FQNEAQ. J lost 3 bases, V lost 5 bases, and 4 bases had no gene match. The CDR3 is made up of 14 amino acids. The CDR3 here is CASSGRDRGYEQYF. In nucleotides, the CDR3 is TGTGCCAGCAGCGGACGGGACAGGGGCTACGAGCAGTACTTC.

On this clonotype itself: The CDR3 carries no conserved terminal phenylalanine or tryptophan, so it likely arises from a read error. The chain carries TRBV5-6 and TRBJ2-7; perhaps TRBD2 as D (5 bases). V lost 8 bases, J lost 7 bases, and 19 bases lay in between. Germline V gene lookup returns CDR1 SGHDT and CDR2 YYEEEE. The CDR3 loop spans 13 amino acids. The CDR3 sequence is CASSRVARREQYS. CDR3 DNA sequence: TGTGCCAGTAGCCGTGTTGCCAGGAGGGAGCAGTACTCC.

Turning to this clonotype: No conserved phenylalanine or tryptophan is present at the end of the CDR3, so a read error is the likely explanation. The limits of the CDR3 on the DNA are not certain, so only TCRdb's listed CDR3 is given. The genes are TRBV12-3 or TRBV12-4 and TRBJ2-5; the table assigns TRBD1, which was not confirmed against the DNA. Including both end residues, the CDR3 is 13 amino acids long. CDR3 region: CASSSTGPEIQCL.

On this clonotype: Relative to the germline gene, one junction end is altered; a read error may explain this. The chain recombines TRBV12-3 or TRBV12-4 with TRBJ2-7, with 8 bases lining up with TRBD1. The CDR3 length is 13 residues. CDR3 coding DNA: TGTGCCGGCAGTTTGAGACAGGGGAACGAGCAATACTTC. Its protein is CAGSLRQGNEQYF.

This clonotype was observed a few times. The chain has TRBV20-1 and TRBJ1-5; 7 nucleotides agree with TRBD1. CDR1 is DFQATT and CDR2 is SNEGSKA in the germline V gene (reference sequence). The J segment lost 4 bases and the V segment lost 0 bases, leaving 9 bases of the junction unmatched. The CDR3 is 16 residues long. The CDR3 spells CSARDLMTGRNQPQHF. The CDR3 region has the DNA TGCAGTGCTAGAGATCTTATGACAGGGAGAAATCAGCCCCAGCATTTT.

Points on this clonotype: The conserved final phenylalanine or tryptophan is absent from the CDR3, which likely points to a read error. The J gene is TRBJ2-1, the V gene TRBV29-1, with D possibly matching TRBD2 (6 bases). Trimming cost V 8 bases and J 9 bases, with 26 bases left between them. Germline V gene sequence: CDR1 SQVTM, CDR2 ANQGSEA. CDR3 size: 15 residues. CDR3 sequence: CSISPGLVPGGEQFL. As DNA, the CDR3 is TGCAGCATTTCCCCCGGACTTGTCCCCGGGGGTGAGCAGTTCTTA.